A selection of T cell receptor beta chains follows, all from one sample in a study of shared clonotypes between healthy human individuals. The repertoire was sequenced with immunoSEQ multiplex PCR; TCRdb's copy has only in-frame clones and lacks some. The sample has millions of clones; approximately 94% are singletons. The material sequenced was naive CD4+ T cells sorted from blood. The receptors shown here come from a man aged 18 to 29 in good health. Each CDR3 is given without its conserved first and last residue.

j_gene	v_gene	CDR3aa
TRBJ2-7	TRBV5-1	ASSYTGGAPSYEQY
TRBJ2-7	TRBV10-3	AINPDRGGTYEQY
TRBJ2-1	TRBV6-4	ASSATSSYNEQF
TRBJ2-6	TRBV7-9	ASSLAGSGANVLT
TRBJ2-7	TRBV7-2	ASSLPGAGYEQY
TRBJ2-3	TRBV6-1	ASSPPPGWADTQY
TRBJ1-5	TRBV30	AWSVGRGNQPQH
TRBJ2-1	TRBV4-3	ASSQQVSVSNEQF
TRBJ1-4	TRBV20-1	SARGSEKLF
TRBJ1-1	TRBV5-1	ASSLAHLNTEAF
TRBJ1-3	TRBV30	AWKLPGTTGNTIY
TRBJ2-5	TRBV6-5	ASSRTGGEETQY
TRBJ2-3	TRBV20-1	SAPLADTQY
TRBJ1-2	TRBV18	ASSRTQTNYGYT
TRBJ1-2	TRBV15	ATSRTDWENYGYT
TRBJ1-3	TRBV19	ASTHGTVPSGNTIY
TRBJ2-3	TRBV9	ASSARGTSPSTDTQY
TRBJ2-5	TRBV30	AWTGGGIGRETQY
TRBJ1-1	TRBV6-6	ASRQDRTDTEAF
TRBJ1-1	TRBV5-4	ASSPKDRLNTEAF
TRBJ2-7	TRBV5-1	ASSPGTSGHEQY
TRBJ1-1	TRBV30	AWKVTGNTEAF
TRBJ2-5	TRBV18	ASSQNDRVGETQY
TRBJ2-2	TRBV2	ASRDGRWNTGELF
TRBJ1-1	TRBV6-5	ASSYSNSEAF
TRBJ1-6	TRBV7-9	ASHTPPSPLH
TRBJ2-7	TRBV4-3	ASSQALTGGIFEQY
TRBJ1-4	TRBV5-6	ASTLRGTGNEKLF
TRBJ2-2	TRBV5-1	ASSSTGGAGAGELF
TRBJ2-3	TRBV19	ASRSGSGTDTQY
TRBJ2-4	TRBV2	ASSVGGGGQNIQY
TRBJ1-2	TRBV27	ASSSDRQGMVKGYT
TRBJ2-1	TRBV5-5	ASSSVRQGWLGSYNEQF
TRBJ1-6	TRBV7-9	ASRGQGQDNSPLH
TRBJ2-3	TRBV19	ASSQGWTSGFTDTQY
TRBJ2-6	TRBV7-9	ASRSTGGSGANVLT
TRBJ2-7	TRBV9	ASSAGPLGEQY
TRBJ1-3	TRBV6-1	ASSGTLVRTGGNTIY
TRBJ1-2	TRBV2	ASSGQGANYGYT
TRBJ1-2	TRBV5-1	ASSLEGQGAGGYT
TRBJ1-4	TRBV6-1	ASSRQKEKLF
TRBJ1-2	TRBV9	ASSPDRGNYGYT